This T cell receptor beta chain was recovered during a study of blood T cell repertoires in COVID-19. The wider study: PBMCs, B-cell-depleted T cells, or T cells were the source of the cDNA or gDNA that made up the material.

Original data processing: Estimated nucleated cell counts came from reference gene primer amplification. The method was immunoSEQ multiplex PCR; TCRdb's version includes in-frame clones alone and lacks a portion of them. D and trimming were read from the DNA, whereas the V and J calls and clone size are those reported in that table. The sample contains over 150,000 clones, approximately 84% of which appear only once. This CDR3 region has 16 residues. Germline V gene lookup returns CDR1 SGHRS and CDR2 YFSETQ. V lost 2 bases and J 6 bases, leaving 21 bases between the germline ends. The source of this sequence is a man between 65 and 79 years old with active or convalescent COVID-19. The chain combines TRBV5-1 with TRBJ2-7, with a possible D match to TRBD1 (6 bases). Sequencing input: peripheral blood. The CDR3 region is CASSLVMGARSPEQYF. The CDR3 DNA sequence: TGCGCCAGCAGCTTAGTCATGGGGGCCAGATCTCCCGAGCAGTACTTC.